This TCR beta chain was recorded in a study of shared clonotypes between healthy human individuals. The wider study: Serving as donors were two women and three men, whose ages spanned 18 to 49. Notes on the study in general: Read depth was anticipated to influence clonotype sharing among donors.

There were no recent acute infections or vaccinations among the donors, who were healthy HIV-negative adults. Profiling relied on immunoSEQ multiplex PCR, and the TCRdb table lists in-frame clones only, not all of them. Counted here are about 490,000 clones, 76% occurring once; the ten biggest clones make up about an eighth. As concerns this clone: Its antigen is unknown.

The receptor was isolated from a woman in her 40s in good health. Some clones in this sample may be carry-over from other donors' samples. Sample: PBMCs.

The CDR3 DNA reads as TGTGCCAGCAGTCCCGCCGTACTCTCCTACAATGAGCAGTTCTTC. It translates to CASSPAVLSYNEQFF. This chain connects TRBV28 to TRBJ2-1, with D hard to call. Per germline, CDR1 MDHEN and CDR2 SYDVKM. This CDR3 is built from 15 residues. Trimming took 5 bases from V and 0 from J, leaving 11 bases between them.